Measured by frequency, the clone carrying this T cell receptor beta chain is medium-sized. Antigen specificity is unknown. One tube held mixed TRB-A and TRB-B primer pools for touch-down PCR. TCRdb reprocessed the multiplex PCR reads, with one entry per CDR3 protein and no DNA. This sample's table has 4,500 to 6,500 distinct CDR3 sequences. TRB was amplified from 250 ng of peripheral blood genomic DNA per sample. This sample was taken from a study of T cell clusters in autoimmune cytopenias. Findings of the study overall: Primary autoimmune cytopenia patients appeared to lack physiological T cell clusters present in healthy donors. TRB repertoire shifts in secondary cytopenia and chronic lymphocytic leukemia mostly reflected lymphoma, not autoimmunity. Healthy donors had roughly 3.3-fold more exclusive TRB clusters than active autoimmune hepatitis patients. Comparing secondary cytopenia with chronic lymphocytic leukemia showed no cluster-lack signature, apparently masked by lymphoma repertoire.

Per germline, CDR1 SQVTM and CDR2 ANQGSEA. The CDR3 is 15 amino acids. The V and J genes are TRBV29-1 and TRBJ2-7; TCRdb calls TRBD2, which cannot be checked without DNA. Sequences were obtained from peripheral blood. The clonotype comes from a human donor with an autoimmune cytopenia or autoimmune hepatitis (not recorded which). CDR3 residues: CSVVGGTEYSYEQYF.